This T cell receptor beta chain appears in the sequencing data of a study of CD8 T cells in Susac syndrome. The RNA, about 0.45 to 1 ug, was put through reverse transcription using random hexamers. An immunoSEQ multiplex PCR generated amplified TCR beta CDR3 products spanning 54 Vbeta and 13 Jbeta. From the immunoSEQ multiplex PCR reads, TCRdb called clonotypes with MiXCR, one entry per CDR3 protein. The data contain some 150,000 distinct CDR3 sequences, nearly 97% of them singletons. The CDR3 runs to 14 residues. CDR1 and CDR2 from the germline V gene are MDHEN and SYDVKM. Trimming pared 7 bases from V and 1 base from J, leaving 13 bases between. The CD8+ and CD4+ T cells were negatively isolated, with the TEMRA cells enriched by FACS.

The receptor's source is a human donor with Susac syndrome. Sequencing was carried out using CD4+ T cells from PBMCs. V usage is TRBV28 and J usage is TRBJ2-5; perhaps TRBD2 as D (6 bases). The CDR3 spells CASTAGGFQETQYF. The DNA of the CDR3 is TGTGCCAGCACCGCTGGAGGGTTCCAAGAGACCCAGTACTTC.